The clone carrying this T cell receptor beta chain has a single count. CDR3 length: 15 amino acids. The germline CDR1 and CDR2 sequences are SGHTA and FQGNSA. The V gene end was trimmed by 6 bases and the J gene end by 1 base; junction bases not matched to a gene: 6. Multiplex touch-down PCR with TRB-A/B primers amplified rearranged V-D-J TRB sequences. TCRdb recomputed calls from the multiplex PCR reads with MiXCR, one row per CDR3 protein. Among roughly 940 distinct CDR3 sequences listed, 25% to 35% were seen once. These data are taken from a study of T cell repertoires in aging, cancer and after chemotherapy. Amplification of TCR beta used genomic DNA extracted from peripheral blood.

This TCR was recovered from a human donor with a solid tumor. The V and J genes are TRBV7-2 and TRBJ2-5; 9 bases are a match to TRBD1. Sequenced: blood. DNA for the CDR3: TGTGCCAGCAGGCCCGGGACAGGGTTCCAAGAGACCCAGTACTTC. Translated, it gives CASRPGTGFQETQYF.